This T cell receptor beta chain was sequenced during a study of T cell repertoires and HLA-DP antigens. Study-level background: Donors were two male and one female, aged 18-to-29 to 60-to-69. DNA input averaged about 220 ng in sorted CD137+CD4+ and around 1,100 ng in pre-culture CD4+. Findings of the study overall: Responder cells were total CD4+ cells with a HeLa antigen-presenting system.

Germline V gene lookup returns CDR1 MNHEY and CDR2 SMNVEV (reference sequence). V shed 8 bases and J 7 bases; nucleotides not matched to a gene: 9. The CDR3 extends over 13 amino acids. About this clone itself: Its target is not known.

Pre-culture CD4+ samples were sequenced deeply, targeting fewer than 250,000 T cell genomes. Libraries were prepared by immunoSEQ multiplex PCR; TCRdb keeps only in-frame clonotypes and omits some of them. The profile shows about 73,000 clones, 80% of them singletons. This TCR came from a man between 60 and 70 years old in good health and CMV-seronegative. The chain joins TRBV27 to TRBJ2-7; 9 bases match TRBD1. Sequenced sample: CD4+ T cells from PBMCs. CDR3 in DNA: TGTGCCAGCGAGGGACAGGGAACAAAGGAGCAGTACTTC. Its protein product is CASEGQGTKEQYF.